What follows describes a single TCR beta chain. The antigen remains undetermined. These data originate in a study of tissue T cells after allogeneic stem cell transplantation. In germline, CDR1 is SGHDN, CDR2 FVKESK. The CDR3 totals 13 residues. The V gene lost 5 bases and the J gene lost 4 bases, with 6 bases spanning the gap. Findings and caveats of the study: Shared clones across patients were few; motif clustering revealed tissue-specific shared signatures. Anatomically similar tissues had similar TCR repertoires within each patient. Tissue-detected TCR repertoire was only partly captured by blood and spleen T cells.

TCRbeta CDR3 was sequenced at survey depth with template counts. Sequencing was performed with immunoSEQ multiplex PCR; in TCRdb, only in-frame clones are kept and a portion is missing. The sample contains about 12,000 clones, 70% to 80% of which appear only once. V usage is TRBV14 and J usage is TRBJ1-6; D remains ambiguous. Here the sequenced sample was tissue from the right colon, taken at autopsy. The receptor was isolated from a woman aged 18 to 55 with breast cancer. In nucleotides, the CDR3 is TGTGCCAGCAGCTCGGATTATAATTCACCCCTCCACTTT. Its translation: CASSSDYNSPLHF. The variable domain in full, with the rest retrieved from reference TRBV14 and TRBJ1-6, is EAGVTQFPSHSVIEKGQTVTLRCDPISGHDNLYWYRRVMGKEIKFLLHFVKESKQDESGMPNNRFLAERTGGTYSTLKVQPAELEDSGVYFCASSSDYNSPLHFGNGTRLTVT.